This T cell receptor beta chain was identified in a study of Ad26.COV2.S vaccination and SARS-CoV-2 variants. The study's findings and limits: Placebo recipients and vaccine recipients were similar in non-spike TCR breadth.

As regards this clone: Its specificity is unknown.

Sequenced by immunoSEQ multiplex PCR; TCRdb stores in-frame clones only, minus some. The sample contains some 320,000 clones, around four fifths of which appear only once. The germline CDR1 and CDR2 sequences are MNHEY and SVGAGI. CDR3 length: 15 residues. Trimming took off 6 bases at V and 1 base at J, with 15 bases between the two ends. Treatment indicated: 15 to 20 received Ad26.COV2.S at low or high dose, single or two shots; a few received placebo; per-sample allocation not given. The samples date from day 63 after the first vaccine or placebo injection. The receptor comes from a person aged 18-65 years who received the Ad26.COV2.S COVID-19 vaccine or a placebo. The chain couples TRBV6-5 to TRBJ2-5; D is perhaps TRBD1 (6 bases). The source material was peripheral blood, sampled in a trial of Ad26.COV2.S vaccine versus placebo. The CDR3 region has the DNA TGTGCCAGCAGCCAGCCCGTACAGGGCCAAGAGACCCAGTACTTC. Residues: CASSQPVQGQETQYF.